Below, 31 T cell receptor beta chains from the same sample are listed, as sequenced in a study of T cell repertoires in cytomegalovirus infection. TCRdb recomputed calls from the reads with MiXCR, one row per CDR3 protein. The sample consists of 80,000 to 90,000 distinct CDR3 sequences, about 45% of them appearing once. Their recognized antigens are unknown. Sequenced here: CD8+ T cells from cultured PBMCs, sampled from culture after CMV antigen stimulation. The receptor source for this set is a human donor in good health (CMV status not recorded). Some clones in this sample may be carry-over from other donors' samples.

The table lists this clonotype with a count of one. The junction shows a germline mismatch at one end, possibly a read error. The chain is built from TRBV4-1 and TRBJ2-3, with 10 bases aligning to TRBD2. The CDR3 totals 16 residues. CDR1 is MGHRA, CDR2 YSYEKL, per germline. As DNA, the CDR3 is TGTGCCAGCAGCCAAGCGGGAGGGTATGTCGCAGATACGCAGTATTTT. Its translation is CASSQAGGYVADTQYF.

The V call is TRBV7-9, the J call TRBJ1-3; D gene ambiguous. This CDR3 is built from 14 residues. V gave up 5 bases and J gave up 2 bases, with 10 bases separating them. The V gene's germline CDR1 is SEHNR and CDR2 FQNEAQ (reference sequence). The CDR3 nucleotides read TGTGCCAGCAGCCCCGACTTTGCTGGAAACACCATATATTTT. Encoded protein: CASSPDFAGNTIYF.

This clonotype was counted only a few times. The rearrangement joins TRBV6-8 to TRBJ2-7, with D maybe TRBD2 (6 bases). V was clipped by 8 bases and J by 0 bases, with 8 bases between them. This CDR3 contains 12 residues. Germline-derived CDR1 and CDR2 are MNHGY and SAAAGT. CDR3 sequence (DNA): TGTGCCAGCCAGGACTACTCCTACGAGCAGTACTTC. As protein: CASQDYSYEQYF.

The rearrangement links TRBV25-1 to TRBJ2-2; the D gene is possibly TRBD2 (5 bases). Germline CDR1 MGHDK, CDR2 SYGVNS. V was pared by 1 base and J by 3 bases, with 9 bases between. This CDR3 has 15 residues. Written as DNA, the CDR3 is TGTGCCAGCAGTGAATTTTCGAGGGACACCGGGGAGCTGTTTTTT. Its protein is CASSEFSRDTGELFF.

In this sample, this clonotype turned up a few times. The chain combines TRBV12-3 or TRBV12-4 with TRBJ1-1; D might be TRBD1 (5 bases). This CDR3 comprises 14 residues. Trimming removed 8 bases at V and 2 bases at J, with 15 bases between. For the CDR3, the DNA is TGTGCCAGCTGCGGGGACCCCCCCAACACTGAAGCTTTCTTT. Its translation is CASCGDPPNTEAFF.

In its sample, this clonotype was seen once. The chain employs TRBV4-1 and TRBJ1-4; D not resolved. Trimming removed 2 bases from V and 7 bases from J, with 14 bases in between. The germline V gene encodes CDR1 MGHRA and CDR2 YSYEKL. This CDR3 is built from 15 residues. The CDR3 DNA reads TGCGCCAGCAGCCAAACGGTGGGCTGGGGTGAAAAACTGTTTTTT. This encodes CASSQTVGWGEKLFF.

This clonotype has more than one count but fewer than ten. The V call is TRBV7-2, the J call TRBJ2-2; perhaps TRBD1 as D (5 bases). The CDR3 loop spans 15 amino acids. V lost 6 bases and J 3 bases, leaving 14 bases between the germline ends. Germline values: CDR1 SGHTA, CDR2 FQGNSA. The CDR3 region is CASSYRVRDTGELFF. Written as DNA, the CDR3 is TGTGCCAGCAGTTACCGGGTCAGGGACACCGGGGAGCTGTTTTTT.

This clonotype was counted between two and nine times. This chain connects TRBV7-6 to TRBJ1-1; D gene uncertain. Trimming pared 3 bases from V and 6 bases from J, leaving 2 bases between. Germline CDR1 reads SGHVS; CDR2 reads FNYEAQ. The CDR3 spans 10 residues. As DNA, the CDR3 is TGTGCCAGCAGCTTGTCTGAAGCTTTCTTT. This encodes CASSLSEAFF.

Many counts were recorded for this clonotype. This chain connects TRBV7-2 to TRBJ1-5; 7 bases fit TRBD1. The CDR3 runs 16 residues. J gave up 5 bases and V 2 bases, and 9 bases lay outside the gene matches. The germline V gene encodes CDR1 SGHTA and CDR2 FQGNSA. The CDR3 spells CASSLSVAGGHQPQHF. The DNA for the CDR3 is TGTGCCAGCAGCTTAAGTGTGGCAGGGGGGCATCAGCCCCAGCATTTT.

The gene calls are TRBV7-3 and TRBJ2-1, with 11 bases lining up with TRBD1. The CDR3 runs 15 residues. With V trimmed by 3 bases and J by 8 bases, 6 bases remained unmatched. Germline V gene data show CDR1 as SGHTA and CDR2 as FQGTGA. The CDR3 sequence is CASSFGTGGSDEQFF. The CDR3 nucleotides are TGTGCCAGCAGCTTCGGGACAGGGGGTAGTGATGAGCAGTTCTTC. Supplemented by reference TRBV7-3 and TRBJ2-1, the full variable domain reads GAGVSQTPSNKVTEKGKYVELRCDPISGHTALYWYRQSLGQGPEFLIYFQGTGAADDSGLPNDRFFAVRPEGSVSTLKIQRTERGDSAVYLCASSFGTGGSDEQFFGPGTRLTVL.

The chain couples TRBV28 to TRBJ2-5; 7 positions match TRBD1. After removal of 2 bases from V and 6 bases from J, the junction contained 18 bases not matched to a gene. The germline V gene has CDR1 MDHEN and CDR2 SYDVKM. This CDR3 has 18 residues. In DNA form, the CDR3 reads TGTGCCAGCAGTTTAAACCGGCCGCGACAGGGCTTCTCCAAGACCCAGTACTTC. Protein sequence: CASSLNRPRQGFSKTQYF.

This chain uses TRBV15 with TRBJ2-7, with D possibly being TRBD1 or TRBD2 (5 bases each). Trimming stripped 7 bases from V and 2 bases from J, with 18 bases between. This CDR3 has 15 amino acids. The germline V gene encodes CDR1 LNHNV and CDR2 YYDKDF (reference sequence). CDR3: CATTSSAGSPYEQYF. In DNA, the CDR3 is TGTGCCACCACCTCCTCTGCAGGGAGCCCCTACGAGCAGTACTTC.

This chain uses TRBV7-6 with TRBJ2-1, with 8 bases matching TRBD2. Germline assignment: CDR1 SGHVS and CDR2 FNYEAQ. The CDR3 has 16 residues. The trim removed 2 bases at V and 3 bases at J, leaving 6 bases unmatched. The CDR3 loop is CASSLLEGTSYNEQFF. CDR3 in DNA: TGTGCCAGCAGCTTATTGGAGGGGACTAGCTACAATGAGCAGTTCTTC.

The chain recombines TRBV2 with TRBJ2-7; TRBD2 matches at 11 bases. This CDR3 comprises 14 residues. The junction had 12 bases not matched to a gene; V was cut back by 5 bases and J by 12 bases. Germline V gives CDR1 SNHLY, CDR2 FYNNEI. The CDR3 here is CASSLLAGAPDGYF. For the CDR3, the DNA is TGTGCCAGCAGTTTACTAGCGGGGGCCCCAGACGGGTACTTC.

CDR3 in DNA: TGTGCCAGCAGTTTAGGGGGGACAGATGGCTACACCTTC. Translating gives CASSLGGTDGYTF. V and J are TRBV12-3 or TRBV12-4 and TRBJ1-2; 7 bases align to TRBD1. This CDR3 has 13 residues. V dropped 1 base and J dropped 6; count of bases not matched to a gene: 2.

This clonotype was detected only once. This chain connects TRBV27 to TRBJ1-1; TRBD1 agrees at 10 bases. The CDR3 is 15 amino acids. V lost 6 bases and J lost 5; bases outside the gene matches: 9. The germline CDR1 and CDR2 sequences are MNHEY and SMNVEV (reference sequence). CDR3 region: CASRPRDRGSTEAFF. CDR3 DNA sequence: TGTGCCAGCAGACCACGGGACAGGGGTTCAACTGAAGCTTTCTTT.

In this sample, this clonotype turned up a few times. The chain recombines TRBV2 with TRBJ2-3; TRBD2 aligns across 7 bases. The CDR3 loop spans 11 amino acids. CDR1 is SNHLY and CDR2 is FYNNEI in the germline V gene. DNA for the CDR3: TGTGCTGGGGAGGGGACAGATACGCAGTATTTT. Amino acid sequence: CAGEGTDTQYF.

The DNA of the CDR3 is TGTGCCAGCAGCGGGGGACAGAACAGCTATGGCTACACCTTC. Protein sequence: CASSGGQNSYGYTF. This chain uses TRBV13 with TRBJ1-2; 7 bases align to TRBD1. The CDR3 has 14 amino acids. V shed 5 bases, J shed 4 bases, and the junction held 7 bases outside the gene matches. Germline loops: CDR1 PRHDT, CDR2 FYEKMQ (reference sequence).

The V gene is TRBV3-1, the J gene TRBJ2-3, with TRBD2 matching over 16 bases. CDR3 size: 17 residues. Germline trimming cut 0 bases from V and 7 bases from J; bases unmatched to any gene: 4. CDR1 is LGHDT, CDR2 YNNKEL, per germline (reference sequence). The CDR3: CASSQEGLAGGPNTQYF. Written as DNA, the CDR3 is TGTGCCAGCAGCCAAGAGGGACTAGCGGGGGGGCCGAATACGCAGTATTTT.

V and J are TRBV4-1 and TRBJ1-5; D not resolved. Per germline, CDR1 MGHRA and CDR2 YSYEKL. V lost 3 bases, J lost 0 bases, and 9 bases lay in between. CDR3 length: 15 residues. The CDR3 region is CASSQTYYSNQPQHF. The DNA for the CDR3 is TGCGCCAGCAGCCAGACGTACTATAGCAATCAGCCCCAGCATTTT.

This sequence joins TRBV5-6 and TRBJ2-7, with 7 bases matching TRBD2. CDR1 and CDR2 from the germline V gene are SGHDT and YYEEEE. CDR3 length: 15 amino acids. The ends lost 0 bases at V and 3 bases at J; junction bases unmatched: 6. The chain's CDR3 is CASSLGAGRVYEQYF. The CDR3 DNA reads TGTGCCAGCAGCTTGGGGGCGGGGAGGGTCTACGAGCAGTACTTC.

Concerning this clonotype: The junction does not match germline at one end; this may be a read error. The genes are TRBV2 and TRBJ2-7; D is possibly TRBD2 (6 bases). This CDR3 has 10 residues. The V gene's germline CDR1 is SNHLY and CDR2 FYNNEI. The CDR3 nucleotides are TGTGCCAGCAGATCAGGGACTCTCTGCTTC. Its protein is CASRSGTLCF.

The chain links TRBV7-9 to TRBJ2-1; 9 bases are a match to TRBD2. This CDR3 has 18 amino acids. V lost 2 bases and J lost 4; bases outside the gene matches: 12. Germline loops: CDR1 SEHNR, CDR2 FQNEAQ (reference sequence). The CDR3 nucleotides read TGTGCCAGCAGCTTAACGGGTAGCGGGAGACGTAAATACAATGAGCAGTTCTTC. Translated, it gives CASSLTGSGRRKYNEQFF.

The chain uses TRBV6-6 and TRBJ1-2; D is possibly TRBD1 (5 bases). This CDR3 has 14 residues. CDR1 and CDR2 (germline): MNHNY, SVGAGI (reference sequence). The V end was cut by 0 bases, the J end by 6 bases, with 11 bases between. The CDR3 is CASSYSGAANGYTF. In DNA form, the CDR3 reads TGTGCCAGCAGTTACTCCGGGGCAGCTAATGGCTACACCTTC.

This clonotype appeared a few times. The rearrangement uses TRBV4-1 and TRBJ1-5; the D gene is possibly TRBD1 (5 bases). The CDR3 length is 16 residues. Per the germline V gene, CDR1 is MGHRA and CDR2 is YSYEKL. V shed 2 bases and J shed 0 bases, with 11 bases lying between them. In DNA form, the CDR3 reads TGCGCCAGCAGCCAACCCGGGACGGGTAGCAATCAGCCCCAGCATTTT. The encoded protein is CASSQPGTGSNQPQHF.

This clonotype was observed a single time. The chain carries TRBV12-3 or TRBV12-4 and TRBJ1-3; D call uncertain. The CDR3 runs 16 residues. The germline V and J ends were trimmed by 7 bases and 11 bases, with 27 bases remaining between them. CDR3 nucleotides: TGTGCCAGCACTCTACGGGAGGCACCCCTACGAAGCGCCATATATTTT. Translating it yields CASTLREAPLRSAIYF.

The rearrangement uses TRBV12-5 and TRBJ1-2; a possible D gene is TRBD1 (6 bases). The germline V and J ends were trimmed by 6 bases and 8 bases, with 19 bases remaining between them. This CDR3 is 14 amino acids long. Germline loops: CDR1 LGHNT, CDR2 FRNRAP. This CDR3 is CASGSGAGLGGYTF. CDR3 nucleotide sequence: TGTGCTAGTGGATCGGGGGCAGGGCTTGGGGGCTACACCTTC. Using reference TRBV12-5 and TRBJ1-2 for the parts outside the CDR3, the full variable domain is DARVTQTPRHKVTEMGQEVTMRCQPILGHNTVFWYRQTMMQGLELLAYFRNRAPLDDSGMPKDRFSAEMPDATLATLKIQPSEPRDSAVYFCASGSGAGLGGYTFGSGTRLTVV.

The chain recombines TRBV7-3 with TRBJ1-1; D is ambiguous. Trimming cost V 1 base and J 1 base, with 7 bases left between them. This CDR3 has 14 residues. Per germline, CDR1 SGHTA and CDR2 FQGTGA. CDR3: CASSLNPGNTEAFF. In DNA form, the CDR3 reads TGTGCCAGCAGCTTAAACCCCGGGAACACTGAAGCTTTCTTT.

V usage is TRBV11-2 and J usage is TRBJ2-3; D is possibly TRBD2 (5 bases). Germline values: CDR1 SGHAT, CDR2 FQNNGV. Trimming left V 3 bases short and J 4 bases short, with 14 bases between. This CDR3 contains 15 residues. CDR3 in DNA: TGTGCCAGCAGCTTCGTTCGGGGATACGCAGATACGCAGTATTTT. Protein: CASSFVRGYADTQYF.

This clonotype was seen just once. The chain joins TRBV2 to TRBJ2-1, with 9 bases lining up with TRBD2. The J segment lost 6 bases and the V segment lost 6 bases, leaving 9 bases of the junction unmatched. The CDR3 has 15 amino acids. CDR1 and CDR2 from the germline V gene are SNHLY and FYNNEI. The CDR3 coding sequence is TGTGCCAGCAGAAATAGCGGGAGAAAGATCAATGAGCAGTTCTTC. As protein: CASRNSGRKINEQFF.

The V gene is TRBV6-5, the J gene TRBJ1-1, with D possibly being TRBD1 (6 bases). CDR1 and CDR2 (germline): MNHEY, SVGAGI. This CDR3 has 15 amino acids. Trimming took 6 bases from V and 2 from J, leaving 16 bases between them. The CDR3 is CASRLQGTLNTEAFF. The CDR3 coding sequence is TGTGCCAGCAGATTGCAGGGGACCCTAAACACTGAAGCTTTCTTT.